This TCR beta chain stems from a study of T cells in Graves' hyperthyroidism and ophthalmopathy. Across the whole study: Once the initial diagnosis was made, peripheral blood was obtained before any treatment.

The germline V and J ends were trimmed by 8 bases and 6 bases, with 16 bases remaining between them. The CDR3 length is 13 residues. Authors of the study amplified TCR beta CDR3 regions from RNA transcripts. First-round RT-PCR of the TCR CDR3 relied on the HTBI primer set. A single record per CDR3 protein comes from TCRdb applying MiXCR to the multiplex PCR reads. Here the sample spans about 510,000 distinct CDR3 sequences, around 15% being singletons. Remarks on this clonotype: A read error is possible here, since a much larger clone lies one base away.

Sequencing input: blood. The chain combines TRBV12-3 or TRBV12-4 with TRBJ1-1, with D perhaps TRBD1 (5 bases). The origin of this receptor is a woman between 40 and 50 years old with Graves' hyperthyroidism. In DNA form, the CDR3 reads TGTGCCAGCGGTCCGACGGGGACCTCTGAAGCTTTCTTT. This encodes CASGPTGTSEAFF.